These 22 T cell receptor beta chains originate from one sample sequenced in a study of blood T cell repertoires in COVID-19 (dated by TCRdb to 2020 to 2022). Receptor libraries were prepared by the immunoSEQ multiplex PCR assay. The table comes from immuneACCESS by way of TCRdb, which keeps in-frame sequences with V and J called. Part of the clones is missing from these tables; in studies checked, under half for an unresolved V gene and the rest for unknown reasons. This sample has 150,000 or so clones in its table, and 80% to 90% of those were observed once. The top ten clonotypes cover around 1.4% of the sample. The sequenced sample was peripheral blood. These receptors were collected from a woman between 50 and 59 years old with acute or convalescent COVID-19.

The chain links TRBV19 to TRBJ1-5; D perhaps matches TRBD1 (6 bases). This CDR3 has 13 amino acids. Trimming took 5 bases from V and 7 from J, leaving 12 bases between them. Looked up from germline, CDR1 is LNHDA and CDR2 is SQIVND (reference sequence). The DNA for the CDR3 is TGTGCCAGTAGTCCGGGGGGCGGACAGCCCCAGCATTTT. Its translation: CASSPGGGQPQHF.

The chain couples TRBV9 to TRBJ1-6, with TRBD1 matching 7 bases. Unmatched junction bases numbered 4, after V lost 0 bases and J lost 7 bases. Germline V gene lookup returns CDR1 SGDLS and CDR2 YYNGEE. The CDR3 loop spans 15 amino acids. CDR3 sequence: CASSVAGTANSPLHF. The CDR3 coding sequence is TGTGCCAGCAGCGTAGCGGGGACAGCCAATTCACCCCTCCACTTT.

This chain joins TRBV4-3 and TRBJ2-7, with D hard to call. The CDR3 is 13 residues long. V was clipped by 0 bases and J by 4 bases, with 7 bases between them. Germline CDR1 LGHNA, CDR2 YSLEER. CDR3: CASSQDGRYEQYF. CDR3 bases: TGCGCCAGCAGCCAAGATGGCAGATACGAGCAGTACTTC.

This chain links TRBV7-2 with TRBJ2-7, with TRBD1 identical over 8 bases. This CDR3 comprises 12 residues. Germline V gene lookup returns CDR1 SGHTA and CDR2 FQGNSA. Germline trimming cut 5 bases from V and 6 bases from J; bases unmatched to any gene: 3. The CDR3 nucleotides read TGTGCCAGCAGCCAGGACAGGGCCGAGCAGTACTTC. It is translated as CASSQDRAEQYF. Complete variable domain (other parts from reference TRBV7-2 and TRBJ2-7): GAGVSQSPSNKVTEKGKDVELRCDPISGHTALYWYRQSLGQGLEFLIYFQGNSAPDKSGLPSDRFSAERTGGSVSTLTIQRTQQEDSAVYLCASSQDRAEQYFGPGTRLTVT.

V gene TRBV10-3 combines with J gene TRBJ1-1; D perhaps matches TRBD1 (5 bases). The germline V gene has CDR1 ENHRY and CDR2 SYGVKD. V dropped 3 bases and J dropped 4 bases, with 27 bases sitting between them. The CDR3 runs to 19 residues. CDR3 DNA: TGTGCCATCAGTGAAGCAAGGGTAGGCGGGGGGAATCCGGGCACTGAAGCTTTCTTT. It encodes CAISEARVGGGNPGTEAFF.

The sample holds a few counts of this clone. The chain uses TRBV19 and TRBJ2-2, with 11 bases matching TRBD2. The V and J ends lost 5 bases and 9 bases, in that order; junction bases with no gene match: 5. The CDR3 covers 14 residues. Germline V gene data show CDR1 as LNHDA and CDR2 as SQIVND (reference sequence). Written as DNA, the CDR3 is TGTGCCAGTAGTGGTAGCGGGGGGGCCCGGGAGCTGTTTTTT. The encoded protein is CASSGSGGARELFF.

V and J are TRBV11-3 and TRBJ1-6; 7 nucleotides line up with TRBD1. CDR1 is SGHNT, CDR2 YENEEA, per germline. V was clipped by 3 bases and J by 7 bases; unmatched bases: 9. This CDR3 region has 16 residues. The CDR3 protein is CASSLDGTAENSPLHF. In DNA form, the CDR3 reads TGTGCCAGCAGCTTGGACGGGACAGCCGAAAATTCACCCCTCCACTTT.

The CDR3 spells CASRVAGQETQYF. CDR3 nucleotide sequence: TGTGCCAGCCGGGTAGCGGGGCAAGAGACCCAGTACTTC. The V gene is TRBV12-3 or TRBV12-4, the J gene TRBJ2-5, with 8 bases fitting TRBD2. The CDR3 extends over 13 amino acids. Germline trimming cut 8 bases from V and 2 bases from J; bases unmatched to any gene: 4.

The chain's CDR3 is CASSEALMDSGGANEQFF. The CDR3 region has the DNA TGTGCCAGCAGTGAAGCGCTTATGGATAGCGGGGGGGCTAATGAGCAGTTCTTC. The rearrangement uses TRBV2 and TRBJ2-1; 11 bases agree with TRBD2. V shed 0 bases and J 7 bases; nucleotides not matched to a gene: 11. CDR1 and CDR2 (germline): SNHLY, FYNNEI. CDR3 length: 18 amino acids.

The chain joins TRBV7-9 to TRBJ1-1; D gene uncertain. The CDR3 is 15 amino acids. The germline V gene encodes CDR1 SEHNR and CDR2 FQNEAQ (reference sequence). Trimming removed 5 bases at V and 1 base at J, with 14 bases between. In DNA form, the CDR3 reads TGTGCCAGCAGCGGGTGGGCAGGTTCGAACACTGAAGCTTTCTTT. As protein: CASSGWAGSNTEAFF.

This chain joins TRBV5-1 and TRBJ1-6, with a possible D match to TRBD1 (6 bases). The CDR3 totals 15 residues. Germline-derived CDR1 and CDR2 are SGHRS and YFSETQ. Trimming stripped 2 bases from V and 4 bases from J, with 10 bases between. The CDR3 reads CASSLIGGYNSPLHF. CDR3 DNA sequence: TGCGCCAGCAGCTTAATAGGGGGTTATAATTCACCCCTCCACTTT.

This chain connects TRBV29-1 to TRBJ2-3; 8 bases map to TRBD1. CDR3 length: 10 residues. J gave up 12 bases and V 7 bases, and 6 bases lay outside the gene matches. Looked up from germline, CDR1 is SQVTM and CDR2 is ANQGSEA. The CDR3 spells CSDYQGAQYF. The CDR3 coding sequence is TGCAGCGACTATCAGGGGGCTCAGTATTTT.

This chain connects TRBV5-1 to TRBJ1-4; no clear D. Germline V lookup: CDR1 SGHRS, CDR2 YFSETQ. The germline V and J ends were trimmed by 4 bases and 0 bases, with 7 bases remaining between them. The CDR3 length is 14 residues. The CDR3 is CASSIGTTNEKLFF. The CDR3 DNA reads as TGCGCCAGCAGCATCGGGACAACTAATGAAAAACTGTTTTTT.

The rearrangement joins TRBV9 to TRBJ2-1; TRBD2 agrees at 13 bases. The germline V gene encodes CDR1 SGDLS and CDR2 YYNGEE. The length of the CDR3 is 16 residues. V gave up 0 bases and J gave up 7 bases; unmatched junction bases: 4. CDR3 sequence: CASSVGLAGGWNEQFF. Written as DNA, the CDR3 is TGTGCCAGCAGCGTAGGACTAGCGGGGGGCTGGAATGAGCAGTTCTTC.

This clone has ten or more counts. The chain recombines TRBV6-1 with TRBJ1-2; 9 bases line up with TRBD1. Germline-derived CDR1 and CDR2 are MNHNS and SASEGT. CDR3 length: 18 amino acids. Trimming cost V 4 bases and J 4 bases; bases outside gene matches: 16. CDR3 residues: CASSGSRGQGNKGYGYTF. The CDR3 nucleotides are TGTGCCAGCAGTGGGTCAAGAGGACAGGGGAACAAAGGCTATGGCTACACCTTC.

The rearrangement joins TRBV10-1 to TRBJ2-3; 8 bases align to TRBD2. V was pared by 4 bases and J by 3 bases, with 3 bases of the junction left unmatched. CDR3 length equals 14 residues. Germline CDR1 WNHNN, CDR2 SYGVQD (reference sequence). CDR3 DNA: TGCGCCAGCAGTGCGGGAGGGCTAACAGATACGCAGTATTTT. Protein sequence: CASSAGGLTDTQYF.

The V gene is TRBV7-2, the J gene TRBJ2-3; 13 nucleotides line up with TRBD2. Trimming cost V 5 bases and J 6 bases; bases outside gene matches: 8. The V gene's germline CDR1 is SGHTA and CDR2 FQGNSA. This CDR3 region has 16 residues. The CDR3 nucleotides are TGTGCCAGCAGCACACTAGCGGGAGGGTTAACGGATACGCAGTATTTT. Translated, it gives CASSTLAGGLTDTQYF. Looking up the rest from reference TRBV7-2 and TRBJ2-3 gives the full variable domain: GAGVSQSPSNKVTEKGKDVELRCDPISGHTALYWYRQSLGQGLEFLIYFQGNSAPDKSGLPSDRFSAERTGGSVSTLTIQRTQQEDSAVYLCASSTLAGGLTDTQYFGPGTRLTVL.

The chain uses TRBV15 and TRBJ1-2; D is possibly TRBD1 (5 bases). Trimming took 3 bases from V and 5 from J, leaving 19 bases between them. The CDR3 sequence is 16 residues long. Germline V gives CDR1 LNHNV, CDR2 YYDKDF (reference sequence). The CDR3 reads CATSRGGTGSAYGYTF. CDR3 in DNA: TGTGCCACCAGCAGGGGGGGGACGGGATCCGCGTATGGCTACACCTTC.

This clone was seen just once. The chain combines TRBV18 with TRBJ1-1; D gene uncertain. V lost 3 bases and J 10 bases, leaving 12 bases between the germline ends. The CDR3 is made up of 12 amino acids. Germline V gives CDR1 KGHSH, CDR2 LQKENI. CDR3 bases: TGTGCCAGCTCACCGGCGAGGGAGGTAGCTTTCTTT. This sequence encodes CASSPAREVAFF.

This chain connects TRBV5-1 to TRBJ1-6; 8 bases fit TRBD1. The V and J ends lost 4 bases and 10 bases, in that order; junction bases with no gene match: 7. CDR1 is SGHRS and CDR2 is YFSETQ in the germline V gene. The CDR3 extends over 14 amino acids. This chain's CDR3 is CASSIGQGGSPLHF. CDR3 DNA sequence: TGCGCCAGCAGCATCGGACAGGGCGGCTCACCCCTCCACTTT.

This clone has a single count. The chain couples TRBV25-1 to TRBJ2-2, with D perhaps matching TRBD1 (6 bases). The V end was cut by 7 bases, the J end by 7 bases, with 13 bases between. The V gene's germline CDR1 is MGHDK and CDR2 SYGVNS. The CDR3 has 13 residues. CDR3 DNA: TGTGCCAGCACCACAGGGTGGGGCGGGGAGCTGTTTTTT. Protein product: CASTTGWGGELFF.

The chain links TRBV5-8 to TRBJ2-7, with D maybe TRBD2 (5 bases). V dropped 0 bases and J dropped 2 bases, with 9 bases sitting between them. This CDR3 contains 14 residues. Germline V lookup: CDR1 SGHTS, CDR2 YDEGEE. CDR3 nucleotide sequence: TGTGCCAGCAGCTTGGCCGTCGGGACCTACGAGCAGTACTTC. Residues: CASSLAVGTYEQYF.